The 23 T cell receptor beta chains given below trace back to one sample, sequenced in a study of OX40 agonist ivuxolimab in advanced cancers. The method was immunoSEQ multiplex PCR; TCRdb's version includes in-frame clones alone and lacks a portion of them. The profile shows about 49,000 clones, almost 80% of them singletons. Material: CD4+ or CD8+ T cells sorted from blood, obtained in a trial of the OX40 agonist ivuxolimab. These receptors were taken from an adult with an advanced solid tumor such as melanoma, head and neck, liver or kidney cancer.

V gene TRBV5-1 combines with J gene TRBJ1-5; D call uncertain. The CDR3 is 14 amino acids. Germline V gene lookup returns CDR1 SGHRS and CDR2 YFSETQ. The germline V and J ends were trimmed by 0 bases and 0 bases, with 4 bases remaining between them. Here the CDR3 DNA reads TGCGCCAGCAGCTTGGACAGTAGCAATCAGCCCCAGCATTTT. Its protein product is CASSLDSSNQPQHF.

This chain connects TRBV19 to TRBJ2-7, with 10 bases aligning to TRBD2. V was clipped by 6 bases and J by 3 bases; unmatched bases: 11. The V gene's germline CDR1 is LNHDA and CDR2 SQIVND (reference sequence). The CDR3 loop spans 16 amino acids. For the CDR3, the DNA is TGTGCCAGTAGCACGGGGTGGGCTAGCGGGAGCTACGAGCAGTACTTC. Its protein product is CASSTGWASGSYEQYF.

Points on this clone: The junction departs from germline at one end; a sequencing error may be responsible. The V and J genes are TRBV27 and TRBJ2-3; the D is unclear. The CDR3 is 14 amino acids. Germline V gives CDR1 MNHEY, CDR2 SMNVEV (reference sequence). CDR3 nucleotide sequence: TGTGCCGGCAGTTTATGGGTAGGCACAGATACGCAGTATTTT. Encoded protein: CAGSLWVGTDTQYF.

The chain has TRBV4-2 and TRBJ2-4, with D maybe TRBD2 (5 bases). Germline CDR1 and CDR2: LGHNA and YNFKEQ. This CDR3 is 15 amino acids long. V was shortened by 5 bases and J by 1 base, with 12 bases between the two germline ends. CDR3 bases: TGTGCCAGCAGCGCGAATACGGGGGCCAAAAACATTCAGTACTTC. Its protein is CASSANTGAKNIQYF.

This clone was found a few times. The chain uses TRBV30 and TRBJ2-2, with a possible D match to TRBD2 (6 bases). The length of the CDR3 is 14 residues. The V gene lost 2 bases and the J gene lost 6 bases, with 13 bases spanning the gap. Germline-derived CDR1 and CDR2 are GTSNPN and SVGIG (reference sequence). The CDR3 DNA reads TGTGCCTGGAGTACTGGGGACTGGTCCGGGGAGCTGTTTTTT. Translation gives CAWSTGDWSGELFF.

This chain connects TRBV4-1 to TRBJ2-3, with 8 bases matching TRBD2. After removal of 4 bases from V and 1 base from J, the junction contained 10 bases not matched to a gene. From germline, CDR1 is MGHRA and CDR2 YSYEKL. The CDR3 runs to 17 residues. The DNA of the CDR3 is TGCGCCAGCAGCCTAACCCCAACTAGCGGAGGCACAGATACGCAGTATTTT. The encoded protein is CASSLTPTSGGTDTQYF.

The chain combines TRBV6-6 with TRBJ2-5; a possible D gene is TRBD2 (6 bases). Trimming removed 6 bases at V and 5 bases at J, with 10 bases between. There are 12 residues in the CDR3. Germline V gene sequence: CDR1 MNHNY, CDR2 SVGAGI (reference sequence). CDR3 DNA: TGTGCCAGCAGAGCAGGGAGGGAGACCCAGTACTTC. This gives the protein CASRAGRETQYF.

The chain employs TRBV7-6 and TRBJ2-2, with 9 bases lining up with TRBD2. Per germline, CDR1 SGHVS and CDR2 FNYEAQ. CDR3 length: 16 amino acids. Trimming took 4 bases from V and 6 from J; bases not matched to a gene: 9. The CDR3 here is CASSSQAGGMPGELFF. The CDR3 region has the DNA TGTGCCAGCAGCTCCCAGGCGGGAGGGATGCCCGGGGAGCTGTTTTTT.

This sequence joins TRBV19 and TRBJ1-1; D gene unclear. The CDR3 runs 14 residues. In germline, CDR1 is LNHDA, CDR2 SQIVND (reference sequence). Trimming removed 6 bases from V and 2 bases from J, with 13 bases in between. As DNA, the CDR3 is TGTGCCAGTAGCCACGGCAGAGCTAACACTGAAGCTTTCTTT. It specifies CASSHGRANTEAFF.

V is TRBV2 and J is TRBJ1-2, with 7 positions matching TRBD1. The germline V gene encodes CDR1 SNHLY and CDR2 FYNNEI. The trim removed 5 bases at V and 2 bases at J, leaving 2 bases unmatched. This CDR3 is built from 13 residues. CDR3 amino acids: CASSRDSNYGYTF. Here the CDR3 DNA reads TGTGCCAGCAGTCGGGACAGCAACTATGGCTACACCTTC. Complete variable domain (other parts from reference TRBV2 and TRBJ1-2): EPEVTQTPSHQVTQMGQEVILRCVPISNHLYFYWYRQILGQKVEFLVSFYNNEISEKSEIFDDQFSVERPDGSNFTLKIRSTKLEDSAMYFCASSRDSNYGYTFGSGTRLTVV.

V usage is TRBV11-2 and J usage is TRBJ2-2; the match to TRBD1 covers 9 bases. The J segment lost 1 base and the V segment lost 5 bases, leaving 2 bases of the junction unmatched. This CDR3 contains 15 residues. The germline CDR1 and CDR2 sequences are SGHAT and FQNNGV. CDR3: CASSPGQGNTGELFF. The DNA of the CDR3 is TGTGCCAGCAGCCCGGGACAGGGGAACACCGGGGAGCTGTTTTTT.

The genes are TRBV7-9 and TRBJ2-3; 11 bases align to TRBD2. J gave up 2 bases and V 5 bases, and 12 bases lay outside the gene matches. Per the germline V gene, CDR1 is SEHNR and CDR2 is FQNEAQ (reference sequence). This CDR3 contains 18 residues. The CDR3 is CASSAHMGTSGYTDTQYF. In nucleotides, the CDR3 is TGTGCCAGCAGCGCGCACATGGGGACTAGCGGATACACAGATACGCAGTATTTT.

This rearrangement joins TRBV27 to TRBJ1-5; D gene ambiguous. CDR1 is MNHEY, CDR2 SMNVEV, per germline (reference sequence). The CDR3 is made up of 13 amino acids. The germline V and J ends were trimmed by 2 bases and 6 bases, with 8 bases remaining between them. Here the CDR3 reads CASSLNRVQPQHF. CDR3 in DNA: TGTGCCAGCAGTTTAAATAGGGTTCAGCCCCAGCATTTT.

J is TRBJ2-3 and V is TRBV14, with unresolved D. The CDR3 extends over 14 amino acids. Looked up from germline, CDR1 is SGHDN and CDR2 is FVKESK. Trimming shortened V by 1 base and J by 8 bases, and 13 bases separated the two germline ends. The CDR3 is CASSQVSSGVTQYF. In DNA, the CDR3 is TGTGCCAGCAGCCAAGTGTCCTCCGGTGTTACGCAGTATTTT.

The chain couples TRBV10-3 to TRBJ2-1; possible D gene TRBD2, 7 bases. Germline V gives CDR1 ENHRY, CDR2 SYGVKD. The CDR3 extends over 15 amino acids. With 10 bases removed from V and 5 bases from J, the gap between germline ends came to 21 bases. CDR3 coding DNA: TGTGCCACCACTCGGGGGCGGGAGTCGGACAATGAGCAGTTCTTC. It encodes CATTRGRESDNEQFF.

The table lists this clone with a few counts. The CDR3 coding sequence is TGTGCCAGCAGCCCAGTAGAGGGGTCCCCCTATGGCTACACCTTC. The encoded protein is CASSPVEGSPYGYTF. The gene calls are TRBV7-9 and TRBJ1-2; tentatively, D is TRBD1 (5 bases). This CDR3 region has 15 residues. CDR1 is SEHNR, CDR2 FQNEAQ, per germline (reference sequence). Trimming left V 5 bases short and J 4 bases short, with 17 bases between.

V and J are TRBV7-2 and TRBJ2-1; maybe TRBD1 (6 bases). Trimming pared 5 bases from V and 10 bases from J, leaving 12 bases between. CDR3 size: 12 residues. Per the germline V gene, CDR1 is SGHTA and CDR2 is FQGNSA. This CDR3 reads CASSPHRAEQFF. CDR3 DNA: TGTGCCAGCAGCCCCCACAGGGCGGAGCAGTTCTTC.

The chain couples TRBV11-2 to TRBJ1-2; 7 bases fit TRBD1. The CDR3 is 14 residues long. CDR1 SGHAT and CDR2 FQNNGV come from the germline V gene. Trimming removed 5 bases from V and 5 bases from J; junction bases left unmatched: 8. DNA of the CDR3: TGTGCCAGCAGCGACCCCGGGACAGATTATGGCTACACCTTC. Its protein is CASSDPGTDYGYTF.

The table lists this clone with a few counts. The gene calls are TRBV7-2 and TRBJ2-5, with D possibly TRBD1 on 6 matching bases. There are 13 residues in the CDR3. V was cut by 5 bases and J by 5 bases, with 12 bases left in between. Germline CDR1 is SGHTA and CDR2 is FQGNSA. In nucleotides, the CDR3 is TGTGCCAGCAGCAGGACAGCGCTCGAGACCCAGTACTTC. It codes for CASSRTALETQYF.

The chain recombines TRBV7-8 with TRBJ1-2; D is perhaps TRBD1 (5 bases). The germline V gene encodes CDR1 SGHVS and CDR2 FQNEAQ. The CDR3 extends over 15 amino acids. Trimming removed 1 base from V and 6 bases from J, with 15 bases in between. The CDR3 region has the DNA TGTGCCAGCAGCTTAGGGGCAGGGCGCATCGATGGCTACACCTTC. It specifies CASSLGAGRIDGYTF.

The chain links TRBV13 to TRBJ1-2, with unresolved D. Trimming left V 6 bases short and J 3 bases short, with 8 bases between. Germline CDR1 PRHDT, CDR2 FYEKMQ (reference sequence). The CDR3 loop spans 12 amino acids. CDR3 sequence (DNA): TGTGCCAGCAGTTCGGCCTACTATGGCTACACCTTC. Its translation is CASSSAYYGYTF.

The V call is TRBV10-3, the J call TRBJ2-1; TRBD2 is a possible D gene (5 bases). The germline V and J ends were trimmed by 2 bases and 5 bases, with 13 bases remaining between them. The CDR3 length is 15 residues. CDR1 ENHRY and CDR2 SYGVKD come from the germline V gene. The CDR3 region has the DNA TGTGCCATCAGTGAGAGGGCGGGTCCCCACAATGAGCAGTTCTTC. Amino acids: CAISERAGPHNEQFF.

The chain combines TRBV6-5 with TRBJ1-5; D is uncertain. CDR3 length equals 15 residues. Trimming pared 5 bases from V and 1 base from J, leaving 12 bases between. Germline V gene lookup returns CDR1 MNHEY and CDR2 SVGAGI. CDR3 in DNA: TGTGCCAGCAGTCCTCTGGATGGAAGCAATCAGCCCCAGCATTTT. It translates to CASSPLDGSNQPQHF.